These 9 T cell receptor beta chains came from one sample sequenced in a study of shared T cell receptors in the human thymus (dated by TCRdb to about 2021). Libraries were prepared through the immunoSEQ multiplex PCR assay. Here the immuneACCESS table is served through TCRdb, limited to in-frame sequences with V and J called. Missing clones are a known gap in these copies; in checked studies unresolved V genes cover under half, and the rest lacks a known reason. The table for this sample lists under 700,000 clones; approximately 80% of them were counted only once. More than 0.01% of the sample goes to the ten largest clones. These same data were also listed under a study on human thymus T cells.

Input material: thymocytes. The receptors here all came from a boy less than two years old with a congenital heart defect. Donor details come from another sample of the same person, matched by shared clones.

The chain uses TRBV6-1 and TRBJ1-2; 9 nucleotides agree with TRBD1. The CDR3 runs 14 residues. The trim removed 0 bases at V and 6 bases at J, leaving 2 bases unmatched. The germline CDR1 and CDR2 sequences are MNHNS and SASEGT. The CDR3 sequence: CASSEARDRDGYTF. CDR3 in DNA: TGTGCCAGCAGTGAAGCCCGGGACAGGGATGGCTACACCTTC.

This clone was picked up a small number of times. V is TRBV10-3 and J is TRBJ2-7; 8 bases agree with TRBD2. The germline V gene encodes CDR1 ENHRY and CDR2 SYGVKD. V was pared by 0 bases and J by 1 base, with 17 bases of the junction left unmatched. The CDR3 is made up of 20 amino acids. CDR3 coding DNA: TGTGCCATCAGTGAGTCGATTCGAGTTCGGGAACTAGCGGCTTCCTACGAGCAGTACTTC. The encoded protein is CAISESIRVRELAASYEQYF.

The chain recombines TRBV15 with TRBJ1-4, with D possibly TRBD1 on 6 matching bases. Germline V gene data show CDR1 as LNHNV and CDR2 as YYDKDF (reference sequence). The CDR3 spans 15 residues. Trimming pared 5 bases from V and 1 base from J, leaving 11 bases between. The CDR3 sequence is CATSQGRGTNEKLFF. The CDR3 region has the DNA TGTGCCACCAGCCAGGGGAGGGGAACTAATGAAAAACTGTTTTTT.

The chain uses TRBV28 and TRBJ1-2; 12 bases agree with TRBD1. This CDR3 region has 15 residues. The germline V gene encodes CDR1 MDHEN and CDR2 SYDVKM. With V trimmed by 4 bases and J by 3 bases, 3 bases remained unmatched. CDR3 nucleotide sequence: TGTGCCAGCAGTTCCGGGACAGGGGGCCACTATGGCTACACCTTC. Amino acid sequence: CASSSGTGGHYGYTF.

The V and J genes are TRBV30 and TRBJ2-3, with 15 bases fitting TRBD2. The CDR3 loop spans 16 amino acids. CDR1 and CDR2 (germline): GTSNPN, SVGIG (reference sequence). The J segment lost 5 bases and the V segment lost 2 bases, leaving 5 bases of the junction unmatched. CDR3 amino acids: CAWSWTSGRAGDTQYF. CDR3 nucleotide sequence: TGTGCCTGGAGTTGGACTAGCGGGAGGGCGGGAGATACGCAGTATTTT.

The V gene is TRBV4-1, the J gene TRBJ2-2; maybe TRBD2 (5 bases). The CDR3 totals 17 residues. Deletions cut 4 bases from V and 7 bases from J, with 22 bases between. The V gene's germline CDR1 is MGHRA and CDR2 YSYEKL. The DNA for the CDR3 is TGCGCCAGCAGCCCAGGAGGCCCGTTATGGGTGGTCGGGGAGCTGTTTTTT. Its protein product is CASSPGGPLWVVGELFF.

The sample holds one count of this clone. J is TRBJ1-4 and V is TRBV7-8; 9 bases are a match to TRBD1. The V and J ends lost 2 bases and 7 bases, in that order; junction bases with no gene match: 14. In germline, CDR1 is SGHVS, CDR2 FQNEAQ. The CDR3 spans 18 residues. In DNA form, the CDR3 reads TGTGCCAGCAGCTTAACGTGGGCACCGGGACAGGGTTCTGAAAAACTGTTTTTT. Residues: CASSLTWAPGQGSEKLFF.

The genes are TRBV7-3 and TRBJ2-1; the D gene is possibly TRBD1 (6 bases). Trimming removed 1 base from V and 8 bases from J, with 12 bases in between. The CDR3 runs 14 residues. CDR1 and CDR2 (germline): SGHTA, FQGTGA. The CDR3 DNA reads as TGTGCCAGCAGCTTAATTGGCCGACAGGATGAGCAGTTCTTC. Translation: CASSLIGRQDEQFF.

V and J are TRBV11-2 and TRBJ2-7, with 12 bases fitting TRBD2. CDR1 is SGHAT and CDR2 is FQNNGV in the germline V gene. CDR3 length: 17 amino acids. Germline trimming cut 0 bases from V and 6 bases from J; bases unmatched to any gene: 9. The CDR3 is CASSLDPTSGRSGEQYF. The CDR3 DNA is TGTGCCAGCAGCTTAGACCCCACTAGCGGGAGGTCCGGCGAGCAGTACTTC.